The 25 T cell receptor beta chains below all came from one sample that was sequenced in a study of CD8+ T cells in alopecia areata. The sample's treatment: oral pan-JAK inhibitor, 5-10 mg twice daily. Sequencing relied on a cDNA template that was reverse transcribed from extracted RNA. Clones were read by immunoSEQ multiplex PCR, and TCRdb kept only the in-frame ones, dropping some. The data contain 110,000 or so clones, less than 60% of them singletons. Material: CD4+ T cells sorted from blood, obtained at week 24, from a patient treated with tofacitinib. These receptors were obtained from a human donor with alopecia areata.

This clone has only a few counts. The chain links TRBV5-1 to TRBJ2-7; the D gene is possibly TRBD2 (5 bases). From germline, CDR1 is SGHRS and CDR2 YFSETQ. The ends were cut back, 4 bases at V and 4 bases at J, with 18 bases in the middle. The CDR3 runs to 15 residues. The CDR3 loop is CASSTQDSRGYEQYF. The CDR3 DNA sequence: TGCGCCAGCAGCACTCAGGACTCTCGGGGATACGAGCAGTACTTC. The variable domain in full, completed from reference TRBV5-1 and TRBJ2-7, reads KAGVTQTPRYLIKTRGQQVTLSCSPISGHRSVSWYQQTPGQGLQFLFEYFSETQRNKGNFPGRFSGRQFSNSRSEMNVSTLELGDSALYLCASSTQDSRGYEQYFGPGTRLTVT.

This chain joins TRBV30 and TRBJ2-5; a possible D gene is TRBD2 (6 bases). Trimming removed 1 base at V and 3 bases at J, with 12 bases between. The CDR3 runs 14 residues. Germline V CDR1 and CDR2: GTSNPN, SVGIG (reference sequence). In DNA, the CDR3 is TGTGCCTGGAGTGGCGGGACGGCGAAAGAGACCCAGTACTTC. The encoded protein is CAWSGGTAKETQYF. Based on the CDR3 plus reference TRBV30 and TRBJ2-5, the full variable domain is SQTIHQWPATLVQPVGSPLSLECTVEGTSNPNLYWYRQAAGRGLQLLFYSVGIGQISSEVPQNLSASRPQDRQFILSSKKLLLSDSGFYLCAWSGGTAKETQYFGPGTRLLVL.

This clone was picked up a small number of times. The gene calls are TRBV29-1 and TRBJ2-3; a possible D gene is TRBD1 (6 bases). Trimming pared 6 bases from V and 6 bases from J, leaving 16 bases between. This CDR3 has 13 residues. Germline V gene data show CDR1 as SQVTM and CDR2 as ANQGSEA. CDR3 in amino acids: CSVTGLTWDTQYF. The CDR3 DNA sequence: TGCAGCGTCACAGGGCTGACCTGGGATACGCAGTATTTT.

V usage is TRBV6-4 and J usage is TRBJ1-2; perhaps TRBD1 as D (6 bases). CDR3 length: 14 residues. Trimming removed 10 bases from V and 1 base from J, with 16 bases in between. The germline V gene has CDR1 MRHNA and CDR2 SNTAGT. CDR3 residues: CATFGGRGNYGYTF. In DNA form, the CDR3 reads TGTGCCACCTTCGGGGGCCGGGGTAACTATGGCTACACCTTC.

The chain uses TRBV2 and TRBJ2-7, with TRBD1 matching 10 bases. This CDR3 contains 14 residues. The germline gives CDR1 SNHLY, CDR2 FYNNEI. J was trimmed by 3 bases and V by 4 bases; bases with no gene match: 3. For the CDR3, the DNA is TGTGCCAGCAGTGGACAGGGGGCGGACTACGAGCAGTACTTC. As protein: CASSGQGADYEQYF.

CDR3 region: CSVAAPLQETQYF. For the CDR3, the DNA is TGCAGCGTGGCCGCCCCGTTACAAGAGACCCAGTACTTC. V usage is TRBV29-1 and J usage is TRBJ2-5; D unclear. This CDR3 is built from 13 residues. Trimming stripped 6 bases from V and 2 bases from J, with 13 bases between. The germline V gene encodes CDR1 SQVTM and CDR2 ANQGSEA.

The CDR3 nucleotides read TGTGCCAGCAGCTTGTCAGGGGGACACTACGAGCAGTACTTC. Translation gives CASSLSGGHYEQYF. V gene TRBV5-6 combines with J gene TRBJ2-7; TRBD1 matches 7 bases. Germline CDR1 and CDR2: SGHDT and YYEEEE. Trimming took 1 base from V and 3 from J; bases not matched to a gene: 4. This CDR3 has 14 residues.

This clone was detected a few times. The V and J genes are TRBV29-1 and TRBJ2-3; tentative D call: TRBD2 (7 bases). Germline loops: CDR1 SQVTM, CDR2 ANQGSEA. This CDR3 is built from 14 residues. V lost 5 bases, J lost 1 base, and 13 bases lay in between. DNA of the CDR3: TGCAGCGTTTTCCCGGGGGGCGGCACAGATACGCAGTATTTT. It is translated as CSVFPGGGTDTQYF.

This clone occurred a few times. The chain carries TRBV5-1 and TRBJ2-5; 10 bases line up with TRBD2. Trimming at V came to 4 bases and at J to 4 bases, leaving 7 bases not matched to a gene. Germline V gene lookup returns CDR1 SGHRS and CDR2 YFSETQ. The CDR3 runs to 15 residues. CDR3 sequence: CASSAGTSDRETQYF. Here the CDR3 DNA reads TGCGCCAGCAGCGCCGGGACTAGCGATCGAGAGACCCAGTACTTC.

V gene TRBV19 combines with J gene TRBJ1-5; TRBD1 might be the D (5 bases). V gave up 4 bases and J gave up 5 bases, with 15 bases separating them. CDR1 and CDR2 (germline): LNHDA, SQIVND (reference sequence). The length of the CDR3 is 15 residues. The CDR3 region has the DNA TGTGCCAGTAGTAGGTTGGAGGGGCCGGATCAGCCCCAGCATTTT. Its translation is CASSRLEGPDQPQHF.

The chain combines TRBV4-2 with TRBJ2-7, with 11 bases lining up with TRBD1. The J segment lost 3 bases and the V segment lost 3 bases, leaving 7 bases of the junction unmatched. CDR1 is LGHNA and CDR2 is YNFKEQ in the germline V gene. This CDR3 spans 16 amino acids. The CDR3 loop reads CASSQQAGTGGYEQYF. CDR3 sequence (DNA): TGTGCCAGCAGCCAGCAAGCCGGGACAGGGGGCTACGAGCAGTACTTC.

This clone came up a few times. The CDR3 DNA follows: TGTGCCAGCAGTTCCTCGGTCCATGGCGGCTACGAGCAGTACTTC. Translated: CASSSSVHGGYEQYF. This sequence joins TRBV27 and TRBJ2-7, with no clear D. Trimming removed 4 bases from V and 3 bases from J, with 16 bases in between. The germline gives CDR1 MNHEY, CDR2 SMNVEV (reference sequence). The CDR3 is made up of 15 amino acids.

As for this clone: One end of the junction fails to match germline, which may point to a read error. The chain joins TRBV7-8 to TRBJ2-2; no definite D call. This CDR3 comprises 14 residues. Germline CDR1 SGHVS, CDR2 FQNEAQ. The CDR3 region has the DNA TGTGCCAGCAGCTTTGTATTGAACTCCGGGGAGCTGTTTTTT. Translated, it gives CASSFVLNSGELFF. The complete variable domain, with remaining parts taken from reference TRBV7-8 and TRBJ2-2, reads GAGVSQSPRYKVAKRGQDVALRCDPISGHVSLFWYQQALGQGPEFLTYFQNEAQLDKSGLPSDRFFAERPEGSVSTLKIQRTQQEDSAVYLCASSFVLNSGELFFGEGSRLTVL.

The V and J genes are TRBV4-3 and TRBJ1-6; D not resolved. Germline lookup yields CDR1 LGHNA and CDR2 YSLEER. Trimming stripped 1 base from V and 7 bases from J, with 11 bases between. CDR3 length: 15 residues. This chain's CDR3 is CASSQAVGNNSPLHF. The CDR3, as DNA: TGCGCCAGCAGCCAAGCTGTCGGTAACAATTCACCCCTCCACTTT.

The chain has TRBV18 and TRBJ2-7; 9 bases agree with TRBD2. CDR3 size: 17 residues. The germline CDR1 and CDR2 sequences are KGHSH and LQKENI. V was pared by 0 bases and J by 3 bases, with 9 bases of the junction left unmatched. The CDR3 loop is CASSPPLSGGTFYEQYF. In DNA form, the CDR3 reads TGTGCCAGCTCACCACCTCTTAGCGGGGGCACCTTCTACGAGCAGTACTTC.

This clone was recorded a few times. The V call is TRBV7-9, the J call TRBJ2-2, with unresolved D. Germline values: CDR1 SEHNR, CDR2 FQNEAQ (reference sequence). The ends were cut back, 10 bases at V and 0 bases at J, with 12 bases in the middle. The CDR3 is 14 residues long. CDR3: CATAVRANTGELFF. The CDR3, as DNA: TGTGCCACCGCGGTTCGGGCGAACACCGGGGAGCTGTTTTTT.

This chain links TRBV2 with TRBJ2-4, with D tentatively TRBD1 (5 bases). Germline V lookup: CDR1 SNHLY, CDR2 FYNNEI. CDR3 length: 15 amino acids. V shed 6 bases and J shed 1 base, with 13 bases lying between them. CDR3 coding DNA: TGTGCCAGCAGAAGGGGCCTGGGGGCCAAAAACATTCAGTACTTC. This gives the protein CASRRGLGAKNIQYF.

In this sample, this clone turned up a few times. The gene calls are TRBV18 and TRBJ2-4, with D perhaps matching TRBD1 (6 bases). V lost 0 bases, J lost 2 bases, and 14 bases lay in between. Germline lookup yields CDR1 KGHSH and CDR2 LQKENI. The CDR3 totals 17 residues. The DNA of the CDR3 is TGTGCCAGCTCACCACCGGGGGCAGGGATGACCAAAAACATTCAGTACTTC. Protein: CASSPPGAGMTKNIQYF.

This clone was detected only a few times. The chain has TRBV6-5 and TRBJ2-5, with no clear D. There are 12 residues in the CDR3. Trimming cost V 4 bases and J 3 bases, with 6 bases left between them. CDR1 MNHEY and CDR2 SVGAGI come from the germline V gene. CDR3 amino acids: CASSSVEETQYF. The CDR3 bases are TGTGCCAGCAGTTCGGTGGAAGAGACCCAGTACTTC.

The chain employs TRBV7-9 and TRBJ2-1; TRBD2 is a possible D gene (5 bases). Trimming took 5 bases from V and 10 from J, leaving 18 bases between them. In germline, CDR1 is SEHNR, CDR2 FQNEAQ (reference sequence). The CDR3 consists of 14 residues. For the CDR3, the DNA is TGTGCCAGCAGCGCGGCTCCTAGCCCCAGGGAGCAGTTCTTC. Amino acid sequence: CASSAAPSPREQFF.

The chain joins TRBV7-9 to TRBJ2-4; D remains ambiguous. The V end lost 0 bases, the J end lost 8 bases, and 5 bases lay between the germline ends. Per the germline V gene, CDR1 is SEHNR and CDR2 is FQNEAQ (reference sequence). The CDR3 totals 12 residues. CDR3 sequence reads: CASSLAGYIQYF. The CDR3 DNA reads TGTGCCAGCAGCTTAGCGGGGTACATTCAGTACTTC.

J is TRBJ1-1 and V is TRBV7-2, with D maybe TRBD1 (5 bases). V was clipped by 7 bases and J by 2 bases, with 14 bases between them. The CDR3 runs 14 residues. Germline lookup yields CDR1 SGHTA and CDR2 FQGNSA. The CDR3 here is CASNGQGFNTEAFF. As DNA, the CDR3 is TGTGCCAGCAACGGCCAGGGTTTTAACACTGAAGCTTTCTTT.

This clone appeared a few times. The chain has TRBV12-5 and TRBJ2-1; D possibly corresponds to TRBD2 (6 bases). The CDR3 sequence is 15 residues long. The V and J ends lost 3 bases and 7 bases respectively, with 16 bases between them. In germline, CDR1 is LGHNT, CDR2 FRNRAP. CDR3 protein: CASGFTSTGRNEQFF. In DNA, the CDR3 is TGTGCTAGTGGTTTCACTAGCACCGGTAGGAATGAGCAGTTCTTC. Full variable domain (outside the CDR3, taken from reference TRBV12-5 and TRBJ2-1): DARVTQTPRHKVTEMGQEVTMRCQPILGHNTVFWYRQTMMQGLELLAYFRNRAPLDDSGMPKDRFSAEMPDATLATLKIQPSEPRDSAVYFCASGFTSTGRNEQFFGPGTRLTVL.

The chain is built from TRBV6-5 and TRBJ1-2; D is unclear. The ends were cut back, 0 bases at V and 4 bases at J, with 6 bases in the middle. The CDR3 totals 13 residues. Germline lookup yields CDR1 MNHEY and CDR2 SVGAGI. The DNA for the CDR3 is TGTGCCAGCAGTTACTCGGGAAGCTATGGCTACACCTTC. Its translation: CASSYSGSYGYTF.

The gene calls are TRBV4-2 and TRBJ2-7; 10 positions agree with TRBD1. Germline V lookup: CDR1 LGHNA, CDR2 YNFKEQ. CDR3 length equals 14 residues. V lost 0 bases, J lost 7 bases, and 3 bases stayed unmatched. In nucleotides, the CDR3 is TGTGCCAGCAGCCAAGATGACAGGGGGCGAGAGCAGTACTTC. It encodes CASSQDDRGREQYF.